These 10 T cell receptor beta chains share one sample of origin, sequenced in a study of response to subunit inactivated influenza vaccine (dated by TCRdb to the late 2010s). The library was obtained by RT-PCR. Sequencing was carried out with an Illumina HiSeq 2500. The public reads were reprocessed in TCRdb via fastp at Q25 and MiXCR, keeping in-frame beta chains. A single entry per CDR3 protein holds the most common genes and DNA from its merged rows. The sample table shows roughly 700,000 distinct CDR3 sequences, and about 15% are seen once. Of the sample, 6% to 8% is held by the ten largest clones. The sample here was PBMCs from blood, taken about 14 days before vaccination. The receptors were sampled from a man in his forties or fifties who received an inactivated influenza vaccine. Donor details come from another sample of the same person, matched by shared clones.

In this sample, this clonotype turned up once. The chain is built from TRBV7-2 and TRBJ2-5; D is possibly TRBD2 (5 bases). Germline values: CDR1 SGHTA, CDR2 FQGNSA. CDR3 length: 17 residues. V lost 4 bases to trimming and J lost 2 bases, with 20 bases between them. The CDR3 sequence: CASSWPEERTLQETQYF. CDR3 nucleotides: TGTGCCAGCAGCTGGCCGGAGGAGCGGACTTTACAAGAGACCCAGTACTTC.

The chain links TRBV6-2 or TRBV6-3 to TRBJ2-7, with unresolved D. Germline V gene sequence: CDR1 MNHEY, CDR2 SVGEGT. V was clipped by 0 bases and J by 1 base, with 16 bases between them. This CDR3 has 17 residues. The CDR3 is CASSYSRTALGSYEQYF. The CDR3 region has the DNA TGTGCCAGCAGTTACTCGAGAACGGCCCTGGGGTCCTACGAGCAGTACTTC.

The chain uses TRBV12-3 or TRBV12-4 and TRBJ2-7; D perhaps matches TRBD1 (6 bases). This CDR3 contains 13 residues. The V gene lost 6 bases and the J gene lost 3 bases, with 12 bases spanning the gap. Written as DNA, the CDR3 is TGTGCCAGCAGCCGACAGGATTACTACGAGCAGTACTTC. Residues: CASSRQDYYEQYF.

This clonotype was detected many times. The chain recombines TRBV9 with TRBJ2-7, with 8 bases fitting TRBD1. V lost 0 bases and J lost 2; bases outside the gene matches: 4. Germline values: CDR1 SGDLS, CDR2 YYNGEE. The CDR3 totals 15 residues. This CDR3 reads CASSVGIQGAYEQYF. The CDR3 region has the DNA TGTGCCAGCAGCGTAGGTATACAGGGGGCCTACGAGCAGTACTTC.

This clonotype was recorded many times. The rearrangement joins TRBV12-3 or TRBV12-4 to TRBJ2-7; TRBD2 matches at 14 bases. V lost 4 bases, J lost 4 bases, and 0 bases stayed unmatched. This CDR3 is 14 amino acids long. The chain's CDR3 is CASSWTSGRYEQYF. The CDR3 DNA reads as TGTGCCAGCAGTTGGACTAGCGGGAGGTACGAGCAGTACTTC.

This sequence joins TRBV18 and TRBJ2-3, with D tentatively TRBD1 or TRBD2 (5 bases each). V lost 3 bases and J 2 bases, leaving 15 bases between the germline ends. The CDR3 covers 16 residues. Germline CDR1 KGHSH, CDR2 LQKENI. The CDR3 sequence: CASSPLGRDLTDTQYF. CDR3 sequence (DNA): TGTGCCAGCTCACCCCTGGGCAGGGACCTCACAGATACGCAGTATTTT. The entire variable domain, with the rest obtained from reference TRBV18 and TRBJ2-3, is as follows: NAGVMQNPRHLVRRRGQEARLRCSPMKGHSHVYWYRQLPEEGLKFMVYLQKENIIDESGMPKERFSAEFPKEGPSILRIQQVVRGDSAAYFCASSPLGRDLTDTQYFGPGTRLTVL.

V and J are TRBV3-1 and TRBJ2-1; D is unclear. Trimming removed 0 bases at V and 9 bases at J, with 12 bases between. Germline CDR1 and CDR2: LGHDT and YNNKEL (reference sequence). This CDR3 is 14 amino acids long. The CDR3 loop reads CASSQDPSLFEQFF. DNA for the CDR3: TGTGCCAGCAGCCAAGATCCCAGTCTGTTTGAGCAGTTCTTC.

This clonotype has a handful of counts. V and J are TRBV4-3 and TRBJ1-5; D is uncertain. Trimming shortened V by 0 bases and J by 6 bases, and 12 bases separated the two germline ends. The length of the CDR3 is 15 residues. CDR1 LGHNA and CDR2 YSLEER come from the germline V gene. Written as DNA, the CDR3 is TGCGCCAGCAGCCAAGACTTGACGGGCTTTCAGCCCCAGCATTTT. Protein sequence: CASSQDLTGFQPQHF.

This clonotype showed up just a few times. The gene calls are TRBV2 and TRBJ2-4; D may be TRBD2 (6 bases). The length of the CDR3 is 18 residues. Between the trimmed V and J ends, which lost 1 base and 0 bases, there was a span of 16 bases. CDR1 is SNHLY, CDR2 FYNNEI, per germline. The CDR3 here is CASSEGVRGVLAKNIQYF. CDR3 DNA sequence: TGTGCCAGCAGTGAAGGGGTTCGCGGGGTACTAGCCAAAAACATTCAGTACTTC. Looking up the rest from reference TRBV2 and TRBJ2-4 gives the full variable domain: EPEVTQTPSHQVTQMGQEVILRCVPISNHLYFYWYRQILGQKVEFLVSFYNNEISEKSEIFDDQFSVERPDGSNFTLKIRSTKLEDSAMYFCASSEGVRGVLAKNIQYFGAGTRLSVL.

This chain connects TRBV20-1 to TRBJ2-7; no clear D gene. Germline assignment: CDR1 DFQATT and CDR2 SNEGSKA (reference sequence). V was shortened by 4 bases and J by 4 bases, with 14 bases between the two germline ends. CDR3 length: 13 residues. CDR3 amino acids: CSANRQVGYEQYF. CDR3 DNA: TGCAGTGCTAACCGGCAGGTAGGGTACGAGCAGTACTTC.